The clone carrying this T cell receptor beta chain was observed many times. The antigen remains undetermined. This record belongs to a study of identical twins. Using its own MiXCR run on the 5' RACE reads, TCRdb lists one record per CDR3 protein. This table has 450,000 or so distinct CDR3 sequences, around 14% appearing once. Looked up from germline, CDR1 is SGHRS and CDR2 is YFSETQ. Trimming stripped 4 bases from V and 5 bases from J, with 10 bases between. The CDR3 sequence is 13 residues long. Findings of the study overall: Cord blood's abundant beta clonotypes had fewer insertions, unlike memory repertoires.

The same specimen was also included in a second study, on yellow fever vaccine responses in identical twins.

The chain is built from TRBV5-1 and TRBJ1-5; the D gene is possibly TRBD1 (6 bases). This sequence originates from a woman under 30 in good health. The sample was CD4+ T cells sorted from blood. The CDR3 is CASSVDRDQPQHF. DNA for the CDR3: TGCGCCAGCAGCGTGGACAGAGATCAGCCCCAGCATTTT.